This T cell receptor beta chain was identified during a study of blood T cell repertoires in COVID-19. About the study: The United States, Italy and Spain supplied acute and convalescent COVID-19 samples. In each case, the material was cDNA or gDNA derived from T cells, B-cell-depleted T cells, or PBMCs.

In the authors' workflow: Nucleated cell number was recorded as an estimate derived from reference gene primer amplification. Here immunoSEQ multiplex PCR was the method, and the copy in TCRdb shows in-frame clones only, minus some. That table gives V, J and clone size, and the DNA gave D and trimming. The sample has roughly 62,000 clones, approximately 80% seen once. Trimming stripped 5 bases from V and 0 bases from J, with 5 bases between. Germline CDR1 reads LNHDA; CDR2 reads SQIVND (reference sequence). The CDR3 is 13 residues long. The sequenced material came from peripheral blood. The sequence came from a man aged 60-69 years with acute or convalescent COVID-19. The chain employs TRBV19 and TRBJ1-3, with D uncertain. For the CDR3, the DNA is TGTGCCAGTAGTTTAAACTCTGGAAACACCATATATTTT. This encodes CASSLNSGNTIYF.